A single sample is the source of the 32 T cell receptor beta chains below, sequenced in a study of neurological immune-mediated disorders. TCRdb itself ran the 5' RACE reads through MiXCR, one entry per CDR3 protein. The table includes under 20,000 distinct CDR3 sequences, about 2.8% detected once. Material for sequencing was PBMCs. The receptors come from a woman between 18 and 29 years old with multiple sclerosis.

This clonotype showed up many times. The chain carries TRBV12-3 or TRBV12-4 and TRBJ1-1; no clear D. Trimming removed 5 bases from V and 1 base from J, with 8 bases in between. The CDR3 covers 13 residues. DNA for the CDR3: TGTGCCAGCAGTCCGGAGGGGAACACTGAAGCTTTCTTT. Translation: CASSPEGNTEAFF.

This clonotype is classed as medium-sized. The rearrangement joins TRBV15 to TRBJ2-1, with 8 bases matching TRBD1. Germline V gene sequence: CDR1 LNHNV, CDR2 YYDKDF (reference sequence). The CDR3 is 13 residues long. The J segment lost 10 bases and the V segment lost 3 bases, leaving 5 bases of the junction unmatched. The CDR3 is CATSRQGAWEQFF. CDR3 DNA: TGTGCCACCAGCAGGCAGGGGGCGTGGGAGCAGTTCTTC.

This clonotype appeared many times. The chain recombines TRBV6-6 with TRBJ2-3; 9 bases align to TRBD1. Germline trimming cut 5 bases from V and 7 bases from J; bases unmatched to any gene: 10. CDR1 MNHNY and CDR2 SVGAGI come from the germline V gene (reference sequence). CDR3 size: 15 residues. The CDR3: CASSNAPGQGNTQYF. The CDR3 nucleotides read TGTGCCAGCAGTAACGCACCGGGACAGGGTAATACGCAGTATTTT.

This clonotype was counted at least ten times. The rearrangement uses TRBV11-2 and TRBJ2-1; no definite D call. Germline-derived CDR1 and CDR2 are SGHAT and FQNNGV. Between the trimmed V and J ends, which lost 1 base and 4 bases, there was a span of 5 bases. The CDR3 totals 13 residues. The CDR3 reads CASSLVGYNEQFF. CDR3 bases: TGTGCCAGCAGCTTAGTAGGGTACAATGAGCAGTTCTTC.

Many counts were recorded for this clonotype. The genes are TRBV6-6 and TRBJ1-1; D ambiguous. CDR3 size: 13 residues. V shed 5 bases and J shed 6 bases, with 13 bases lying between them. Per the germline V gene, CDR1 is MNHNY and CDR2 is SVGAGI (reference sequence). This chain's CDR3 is CASSITREAEAFF. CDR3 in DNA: TGTGCCAGCAGTATTACACGGGAGGCTGAAGCTTTCTTT.

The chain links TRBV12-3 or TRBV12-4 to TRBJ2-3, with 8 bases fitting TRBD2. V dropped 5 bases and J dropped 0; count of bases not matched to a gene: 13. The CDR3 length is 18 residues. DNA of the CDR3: TGTGCCAGCAGTGGACTAGCTGTTACTGATACTAGCACAGATACGCAGTATTTT. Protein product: CASSGLAVTDTSTDTQYF.

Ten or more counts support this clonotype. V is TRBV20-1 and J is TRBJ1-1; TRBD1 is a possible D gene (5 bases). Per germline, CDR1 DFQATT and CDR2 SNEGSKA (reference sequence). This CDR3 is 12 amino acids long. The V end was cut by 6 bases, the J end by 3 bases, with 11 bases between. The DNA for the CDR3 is TGCAGTGCCCCGGGGGGTTACACTGAAGCTTTCTTT. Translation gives CSAPGGYTEAFF.

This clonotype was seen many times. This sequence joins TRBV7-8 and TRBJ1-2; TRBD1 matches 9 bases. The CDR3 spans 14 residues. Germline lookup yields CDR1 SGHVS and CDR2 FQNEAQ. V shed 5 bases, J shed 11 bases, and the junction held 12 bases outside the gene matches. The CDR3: CASSRDRVLKGYTF. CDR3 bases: TGTGCCAGCAGCCGGGACAGGGTCTTGAAGGGGTACACCTTC.

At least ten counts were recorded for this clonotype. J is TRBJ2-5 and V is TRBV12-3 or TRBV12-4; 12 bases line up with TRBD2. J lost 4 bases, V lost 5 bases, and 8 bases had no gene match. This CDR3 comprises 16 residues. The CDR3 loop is CASSPRLAGVGETQYF. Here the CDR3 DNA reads TGTGCCAGCAGTCCCCGACTAGCGGGAGTAGGAGAGACCCAGTACTTC.

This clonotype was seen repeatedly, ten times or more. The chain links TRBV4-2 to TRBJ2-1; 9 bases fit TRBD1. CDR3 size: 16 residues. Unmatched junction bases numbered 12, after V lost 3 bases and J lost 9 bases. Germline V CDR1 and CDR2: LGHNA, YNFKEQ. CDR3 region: CASSQRQGEGNGEQFF. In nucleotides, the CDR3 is TGTGCCAGCAGCCAGCGACAGGGGGAGGGTAACGGTGAGCAGTTCTTC.

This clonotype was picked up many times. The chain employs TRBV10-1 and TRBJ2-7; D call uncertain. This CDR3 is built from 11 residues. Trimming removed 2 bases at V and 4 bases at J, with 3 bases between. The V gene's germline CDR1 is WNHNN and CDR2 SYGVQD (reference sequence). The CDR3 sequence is CASSETYEQYV. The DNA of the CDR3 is TGCGCCAGCAGTGAGACTTACGAGCAGTACGTC.

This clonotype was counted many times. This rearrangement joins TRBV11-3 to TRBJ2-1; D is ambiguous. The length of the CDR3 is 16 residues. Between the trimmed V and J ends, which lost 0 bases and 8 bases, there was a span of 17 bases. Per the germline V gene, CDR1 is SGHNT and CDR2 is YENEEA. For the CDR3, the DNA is TGTGCCAGCAGCTTAGACGGATCTCATATCTGGGATGAGCAGTTCTTC. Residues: CASSLDGSHIWDEQFF.

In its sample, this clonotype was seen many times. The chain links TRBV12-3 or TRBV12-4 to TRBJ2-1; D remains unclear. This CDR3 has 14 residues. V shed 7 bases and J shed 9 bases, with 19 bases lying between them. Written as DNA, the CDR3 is TGTGCCAGCATTCTCCGTTCGATAGGCGGTGAGCAGTTCTTC. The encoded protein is CASILRSIGGEQFF.

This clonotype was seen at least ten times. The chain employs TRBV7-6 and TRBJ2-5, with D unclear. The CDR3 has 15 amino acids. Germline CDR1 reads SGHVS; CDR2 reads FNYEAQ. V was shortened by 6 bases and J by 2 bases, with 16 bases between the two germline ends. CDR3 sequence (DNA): TGTGCCAGCAGATCTGGACCTACCACTCAAGAGACCCAGTACTTC. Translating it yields CASRSGPTTQETQYF.

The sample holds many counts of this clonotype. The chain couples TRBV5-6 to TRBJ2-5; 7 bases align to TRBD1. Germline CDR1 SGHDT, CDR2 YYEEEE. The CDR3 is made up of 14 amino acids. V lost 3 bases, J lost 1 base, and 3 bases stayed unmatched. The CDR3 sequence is CASSYRQGQETQYF. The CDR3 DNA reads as TGTGCCAGCAGCTATCGACAGGGCCAAGAGACCCAGTACTTC.

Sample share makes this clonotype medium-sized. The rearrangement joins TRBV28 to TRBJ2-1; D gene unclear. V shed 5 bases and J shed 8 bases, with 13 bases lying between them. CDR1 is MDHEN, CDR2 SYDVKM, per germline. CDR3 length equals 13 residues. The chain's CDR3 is CASSTRNGYEQFF. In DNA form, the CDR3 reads TGTGCCAGCAGTACTCGGAATGGCTATGAGCAGTTCTTC.

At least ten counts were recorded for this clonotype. The CDR3 loop reads CSASVGTGETQYF. The CDR3 DNA is TGCAGTGCTAGTGTTGGGACAGGGGAGACCCAGTACTTC. The V call is TRBV20-1, the J call TRBJ2-5; 9 nucleotides agree with TRBD1. The junction had 4 bases not matched to a gene; V was cut back by 3 bases and J by 5 bases. The CDR3 length is 13 residues. In germline, CDR1 is DFQATT, CDR2 SNEGSKA (reference sequence).

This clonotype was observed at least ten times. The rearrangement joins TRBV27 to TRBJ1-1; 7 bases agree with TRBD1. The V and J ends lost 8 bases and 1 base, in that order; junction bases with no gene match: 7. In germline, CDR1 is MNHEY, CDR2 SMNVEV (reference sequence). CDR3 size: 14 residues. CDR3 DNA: TGTGCCAGCCGCGATGGGGACAGGAACACTGAAGCTTTCTTT. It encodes CASRDGDRNTEAFF.

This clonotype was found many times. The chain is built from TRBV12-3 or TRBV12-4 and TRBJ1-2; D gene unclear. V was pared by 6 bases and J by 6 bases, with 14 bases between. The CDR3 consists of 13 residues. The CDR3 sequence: CASRVQSLDGYTF. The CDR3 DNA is TGTGCCAGCAGGGTACAGAGTTTGGATGGCTACACCTTC.

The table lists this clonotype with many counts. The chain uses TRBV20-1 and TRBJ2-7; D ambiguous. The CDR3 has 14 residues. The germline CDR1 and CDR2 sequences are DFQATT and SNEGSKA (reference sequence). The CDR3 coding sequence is TGCAGACCGACCCTAAAGGGCTTTGCCTACGAGCAGTACGTC. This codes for CRPTLKGFAYEQYV.

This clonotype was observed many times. The DNA for the CDR3 is TGTGCCAGCAGTTTTCCGGGGGTGAACACTGAAGCTTTCTTT. Protein: CASSFPGVNTEAFF. This rearrangement joins TRBV12-3 or TRBV12-4 to TRBJ1-1, with D tentatively TRBD1 (5 bases). Trimming took 3 bases from V and 0 from J, leaving 8 bases between them. This CDR3 has 14 amino acids.

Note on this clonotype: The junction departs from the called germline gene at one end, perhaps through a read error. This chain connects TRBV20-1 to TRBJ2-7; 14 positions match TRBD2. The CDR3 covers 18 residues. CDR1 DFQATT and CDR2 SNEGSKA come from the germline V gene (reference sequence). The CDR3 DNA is TGCGGTGCTTGGGCCGGGACTAGCGGGGGACTTTCAACCTACGAGCAGTACTTC. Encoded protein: CGAWAGTSGGLSTYEQYF.

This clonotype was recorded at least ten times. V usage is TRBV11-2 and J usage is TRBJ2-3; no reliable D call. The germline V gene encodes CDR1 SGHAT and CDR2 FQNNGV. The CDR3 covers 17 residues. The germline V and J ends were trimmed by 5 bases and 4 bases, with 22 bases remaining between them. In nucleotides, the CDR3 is TGTGCCAGCAGCCAGAGAATAATCGGGTTGAAGTCAGATACGCAGTATTTT. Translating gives CASSQRIIGLKSDTQYF.

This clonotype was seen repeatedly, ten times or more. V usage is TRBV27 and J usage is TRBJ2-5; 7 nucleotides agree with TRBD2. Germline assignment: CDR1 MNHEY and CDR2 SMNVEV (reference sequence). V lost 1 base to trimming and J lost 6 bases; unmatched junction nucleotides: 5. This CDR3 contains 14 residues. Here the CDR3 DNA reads TGTGCCAGCAGTTTATACCCGGGGGGAAAGACCCAGTACTTC. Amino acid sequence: CASSLYPGGKTQYF.

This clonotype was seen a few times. The CDR3 region has the DNA TGTGCCAGCAGTTCCGGTGGTTCGGGGGGGCCGGGAGGCTACACCTTC. It is translated as CASSSGGSGGPGGYTF. The chain couples TRBV12-3 or TRBV12-4 to TRBJ1-2, with a possible D match to TRBD1 (6 bases). The CDR3 runs to 16 residues. V dropped 4 bases and J dropped 8 bases, with 23 bases sitting between them.

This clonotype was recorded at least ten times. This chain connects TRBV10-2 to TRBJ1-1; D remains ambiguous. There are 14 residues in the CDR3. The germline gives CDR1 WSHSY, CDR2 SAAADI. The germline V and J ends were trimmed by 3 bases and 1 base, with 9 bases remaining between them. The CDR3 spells CASSESRRNTEAFF. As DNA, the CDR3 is TGCGCCAGCAGTGAAAGCCGGAGGAACACTGAAGCTTTCTTT.

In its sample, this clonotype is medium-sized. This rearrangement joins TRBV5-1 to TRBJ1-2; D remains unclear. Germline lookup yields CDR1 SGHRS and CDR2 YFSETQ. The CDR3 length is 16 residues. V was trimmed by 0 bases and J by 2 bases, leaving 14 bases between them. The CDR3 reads CASSLEGGRPNYGYTF. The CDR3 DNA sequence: TGCGCCAGCAGCTTGGAGGGAGGCAGACCCAACTATGGCTACACCTTC.

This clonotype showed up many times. In DNA, the CDR3 is TGCAGTGCTAGAGAGGGGACAGGGTTCTACGAGCAGTACGTC. It codes for CSAREGTGFYEQYV. This chain connects TRBV20-1 to TRBJ2-7, with 9 bases fitting TRBD1. The CDR3 consists of 14 residues. CDR1 DFQATT and CDR2 SNEGSKA come from the germline V gene (reference sequence). V dropped 0 bases and J dropped 3; count of bases not matched to a gene: 3.

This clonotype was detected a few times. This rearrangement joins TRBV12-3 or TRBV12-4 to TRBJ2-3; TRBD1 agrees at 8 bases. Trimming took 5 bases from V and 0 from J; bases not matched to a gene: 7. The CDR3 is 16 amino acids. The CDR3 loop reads CASSPRTGTSTDTQYF. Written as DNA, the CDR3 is TGTGCCAGCAGTCCACGGACAGGGACTAGCACAGATACGCAGTATTTT.

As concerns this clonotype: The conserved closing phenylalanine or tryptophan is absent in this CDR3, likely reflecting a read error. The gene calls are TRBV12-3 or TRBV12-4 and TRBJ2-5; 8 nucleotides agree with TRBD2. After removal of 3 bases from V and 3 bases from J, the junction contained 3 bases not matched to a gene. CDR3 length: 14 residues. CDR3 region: CASSLSAGEETQYN. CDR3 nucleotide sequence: TGTGCCAGCAGTTTGTCAGCGGGAGAAGAGACCCAGTACAAC.

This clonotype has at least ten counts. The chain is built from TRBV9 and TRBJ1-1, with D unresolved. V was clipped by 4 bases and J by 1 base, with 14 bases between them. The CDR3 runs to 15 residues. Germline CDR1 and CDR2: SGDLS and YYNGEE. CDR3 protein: CASSLAPGRNTEAFF. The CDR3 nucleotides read TGTGCCAGCAGCCTCGCCCCAGGCCGGAACACTGAAGCTTTCTTT.

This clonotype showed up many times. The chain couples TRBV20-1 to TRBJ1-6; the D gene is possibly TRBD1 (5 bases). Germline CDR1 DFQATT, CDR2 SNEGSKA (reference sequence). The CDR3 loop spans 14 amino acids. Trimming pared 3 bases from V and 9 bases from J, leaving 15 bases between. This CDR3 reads CSASFAGVGSPLHF. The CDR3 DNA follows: TGCAGTGCTAGCTTTGCGGGGGTCGGTTCACCCCTCCACTTT.